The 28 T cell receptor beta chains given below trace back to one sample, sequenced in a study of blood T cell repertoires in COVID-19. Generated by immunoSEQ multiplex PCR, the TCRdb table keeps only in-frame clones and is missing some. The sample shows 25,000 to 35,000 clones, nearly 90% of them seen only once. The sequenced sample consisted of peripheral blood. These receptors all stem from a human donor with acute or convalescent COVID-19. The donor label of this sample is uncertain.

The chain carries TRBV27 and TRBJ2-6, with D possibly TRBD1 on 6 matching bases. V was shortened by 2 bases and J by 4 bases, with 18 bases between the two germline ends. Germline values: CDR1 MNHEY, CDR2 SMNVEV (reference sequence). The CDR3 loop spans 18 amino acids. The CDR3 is CASSLSPARGFGANVLTF. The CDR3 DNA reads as TGTGCCAGCAGTTTAAGCCCGGCCAGGGGTTTCGGGGCCAACGTCCTGACTTTC.

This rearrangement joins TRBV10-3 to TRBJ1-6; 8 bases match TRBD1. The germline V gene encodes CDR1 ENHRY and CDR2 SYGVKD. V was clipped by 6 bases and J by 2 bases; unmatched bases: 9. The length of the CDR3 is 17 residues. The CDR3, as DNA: TGTGCCATCAGGGGCTCAGGGGGCCCCACCTATAATTCACCCCTCCACTTT. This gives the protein CAIRGSGGPTYNSPLHF.

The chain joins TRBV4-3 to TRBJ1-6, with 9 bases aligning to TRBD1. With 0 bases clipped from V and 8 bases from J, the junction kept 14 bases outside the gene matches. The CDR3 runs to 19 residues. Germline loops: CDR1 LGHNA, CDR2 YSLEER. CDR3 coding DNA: TGCGCCAGCAGCCAAGATGTTACCGGGACAGGGAGTCGTGATTCACCCCTCCACTTT. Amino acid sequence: CASSQDVTGTGSRDSPLHF.

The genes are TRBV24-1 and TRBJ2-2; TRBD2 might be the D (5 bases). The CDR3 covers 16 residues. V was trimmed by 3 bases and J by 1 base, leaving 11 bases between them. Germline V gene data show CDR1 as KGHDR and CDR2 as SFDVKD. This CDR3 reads CATSDGLRENTGELFF. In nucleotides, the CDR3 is TGTGCCACCAGTGATGGGCTTCGGGAGAACACCGGGGAGCTGTTTTTT.

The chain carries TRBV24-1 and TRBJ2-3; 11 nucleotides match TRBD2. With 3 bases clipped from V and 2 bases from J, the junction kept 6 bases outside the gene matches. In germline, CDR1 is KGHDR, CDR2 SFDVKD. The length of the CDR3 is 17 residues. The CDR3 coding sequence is TGTGCCACCAGTGATGCGACTAGCGGGGCCCACACAGATACGCAGTATTTT. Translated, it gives CATSDATSGAHTDTQYF.

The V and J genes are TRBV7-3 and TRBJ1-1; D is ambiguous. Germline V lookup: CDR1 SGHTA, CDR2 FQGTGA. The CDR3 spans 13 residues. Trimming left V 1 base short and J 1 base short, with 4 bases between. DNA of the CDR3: TGTGCCAGCAGCTTAAGTCAGAACACTGAAGCTTTCTTT. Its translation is CASSLSQNTEAFF.

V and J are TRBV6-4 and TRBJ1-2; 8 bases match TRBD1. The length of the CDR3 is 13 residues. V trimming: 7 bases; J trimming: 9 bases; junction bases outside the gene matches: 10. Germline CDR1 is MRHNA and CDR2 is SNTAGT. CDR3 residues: CASNSWDRKSYTF. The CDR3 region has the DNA TGTGCCAGCAATTCTTGGGACAGGAAGAGCTACACCTTC.

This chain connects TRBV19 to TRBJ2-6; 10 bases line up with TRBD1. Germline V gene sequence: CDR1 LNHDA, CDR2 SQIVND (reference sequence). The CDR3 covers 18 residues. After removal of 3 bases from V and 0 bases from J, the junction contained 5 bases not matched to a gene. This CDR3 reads CASSMGQGQLSGANVLTF. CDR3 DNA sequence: TGTGCCAGTAGTATGGGACAGGGGCAACTCTCTGGGGCCAACGTCCTGACTTTC.

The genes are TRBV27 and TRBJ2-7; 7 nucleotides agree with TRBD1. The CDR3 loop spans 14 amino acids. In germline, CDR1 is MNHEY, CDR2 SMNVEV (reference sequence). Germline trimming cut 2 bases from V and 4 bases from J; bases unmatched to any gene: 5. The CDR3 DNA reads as TGTGCCAGCAGTTTAAAAGGGGGCGGTTACGAGCAGTACGTC. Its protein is CASSLKGGGYEQYV.

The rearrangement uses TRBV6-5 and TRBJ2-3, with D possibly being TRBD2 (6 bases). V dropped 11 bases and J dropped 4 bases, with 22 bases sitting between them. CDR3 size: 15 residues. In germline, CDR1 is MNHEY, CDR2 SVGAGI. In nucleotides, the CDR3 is TGTGCCTGTTCGACTCCTAGCGCTATCTCAGATACGCAGTATTTT. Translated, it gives CACSTPSAISDTQYF.

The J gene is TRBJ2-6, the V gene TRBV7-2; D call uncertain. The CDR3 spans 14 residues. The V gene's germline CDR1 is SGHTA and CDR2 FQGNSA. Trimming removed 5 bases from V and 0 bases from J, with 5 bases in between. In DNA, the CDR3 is TGTGCCAGCAGCCCAGACTCTGGGGCCAACGTCCTGACTTTC. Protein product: CASSPDSGANVLTF. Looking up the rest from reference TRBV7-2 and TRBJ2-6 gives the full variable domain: GAGVSQSPSNKVTEKGKDVELRCDPISGHTALYWYRQSLGQGLEFLIYFQGNSAPDKSGLPSDRFSAERTGGSVSTLTIQRTQQEDSAVYLCASSPDSGANVLTFGAGSRLTVL.

DNA for the CDR3: TGTGCCAGCAGTTTCGCGGACAAGTACCAAGAGACCCAGTACTTC. This translates into CASSFADKYQETQYF. The V call is TRBV27, the J call TRBJ2-5; tentatively, D is TRBD1 (5 bases). There are 15 residues in the CDR3. The V and J ends lost 3 bases and 0 bases respectively, with 11 bases between them. Germline values: CDR1 MNHEY, CDR2 SMNVEV (reference sequence).

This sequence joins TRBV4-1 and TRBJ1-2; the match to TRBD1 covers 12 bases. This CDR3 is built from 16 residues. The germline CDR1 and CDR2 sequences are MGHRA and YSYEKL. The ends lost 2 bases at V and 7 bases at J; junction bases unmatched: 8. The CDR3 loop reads CASSQTGTGGSGGYTF. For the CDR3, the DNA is TGCGCCAGCAGCCAAACCGGGACAGGGGGCTCGGGTGGCTACACCTTC.

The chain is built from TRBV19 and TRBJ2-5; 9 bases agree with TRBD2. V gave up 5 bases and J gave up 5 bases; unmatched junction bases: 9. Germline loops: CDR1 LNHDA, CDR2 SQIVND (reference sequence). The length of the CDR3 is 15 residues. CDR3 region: CASSSRRGGPETQYF. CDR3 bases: TGTGCCAGTAGTTCCCGGCGGGGGGGCCCGGAGACCCAGTACTTC.

The CDR3 reads CASSLAIIGQGLGGEKLFF. In DNA, the CDR3 is TGTGCCAGCAGCTTAGCGATTATTGGACAGGGGCTCGGCGGTGAAAAACTGTTTTTT. The V and J genes are TRBV7-6 and TRBJ1-4; 9 bases are a match to TRBD1. From germline, CDR1 is SGHVS and CDR2 FNYEAQ. CDR3 length: 19 amino acids. Trimming removed 0 bases from V and 7 bases from J; junction bases left unmatched: 15.

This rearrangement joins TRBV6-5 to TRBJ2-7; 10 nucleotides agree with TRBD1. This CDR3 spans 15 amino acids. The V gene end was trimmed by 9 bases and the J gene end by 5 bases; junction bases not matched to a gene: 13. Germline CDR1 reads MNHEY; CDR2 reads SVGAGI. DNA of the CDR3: TGTGCCAGTAAGACTGGACAGGGGGGGAAAGACGAGCAGTACTTC. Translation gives CASKTGQGGKDEQYF.

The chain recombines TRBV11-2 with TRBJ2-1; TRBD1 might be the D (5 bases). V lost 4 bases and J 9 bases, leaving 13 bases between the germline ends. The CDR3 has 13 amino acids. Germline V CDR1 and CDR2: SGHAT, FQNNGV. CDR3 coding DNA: TGTGCCAGCAGCTGGCCCAGGGTTTCTGAGCAGTTCTTC. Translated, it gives CASSWPRVSEQFF.

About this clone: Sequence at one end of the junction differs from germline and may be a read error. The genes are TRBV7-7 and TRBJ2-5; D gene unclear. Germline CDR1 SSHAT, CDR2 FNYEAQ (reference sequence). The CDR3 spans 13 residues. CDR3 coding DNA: TGTGCTAGCAGCTTAATCCAGGTTGAGACCCAGTACTTC. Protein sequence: CASSLIQVETQYF.

The CDR3 reads CASSTGQGAKNIQYF. DNA of the CDR3: TGTGCCAGCAGCACAGGACAGGGTGCCAAAAACATTCAGTACTTC. This chain uses TRBV7-3 with TRBJ2-4, with 8 nucleotides matching TRBD1. V gave up 5 bases and J gave up 1 base; unmatched junction bases: 4. The CDR3 has 15 residues. Germline V gives CDR1 SGHTA, CDR2 FQGTGA.

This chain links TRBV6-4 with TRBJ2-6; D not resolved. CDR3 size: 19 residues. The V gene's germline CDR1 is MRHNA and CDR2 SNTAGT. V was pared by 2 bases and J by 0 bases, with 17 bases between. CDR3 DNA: TGTGCCAGCAGTGACCAAGGCAGGAAGGATGCCTCTGGGGCCAACGTCCTGACTTTC. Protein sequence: CASSDQGRKDASGANVLTF.

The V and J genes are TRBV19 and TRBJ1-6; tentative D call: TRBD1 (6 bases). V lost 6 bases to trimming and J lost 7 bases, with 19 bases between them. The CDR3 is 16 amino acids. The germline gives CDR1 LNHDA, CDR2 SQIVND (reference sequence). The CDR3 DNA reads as TGTGCCAGTAGACAGGGAGAGGCAACTCTAAATTCACCCCTCCACTTT. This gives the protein CASRQGEATLNSPLHF.

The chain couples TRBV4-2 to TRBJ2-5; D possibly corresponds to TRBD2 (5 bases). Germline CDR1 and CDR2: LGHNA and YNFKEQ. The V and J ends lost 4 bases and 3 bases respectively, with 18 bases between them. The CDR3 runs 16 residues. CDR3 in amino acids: CASSLEVAVEEETQYF. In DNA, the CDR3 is TGTGCCAGCAGCCTCGAGGTGGCGGTGGAGGAAGAGACCCAGTACTTC.

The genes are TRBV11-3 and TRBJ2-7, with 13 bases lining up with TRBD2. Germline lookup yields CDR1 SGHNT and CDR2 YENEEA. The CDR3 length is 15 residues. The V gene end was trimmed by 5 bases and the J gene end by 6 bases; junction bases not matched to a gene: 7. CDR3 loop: CASSLGLAGVSEQYF. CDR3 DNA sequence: TGTGCCAGCAGCCTCGGACTAGCGGGAGTATCCGAGCAGTACTTC.

CDR3 nucleotides: TGTGCCTGGAGTAGCGGGAGGGACAATGAGCAGTTCTTC. Translating gives CAWSSGRDNEQFF. The chain uses TRBV30 and TRBJ2-1; 10 nucleotides line up with TRBD2. The germline CDR1 and CDR2 sequences are GTSNPN and SVGIG (reference sequence). The CDR3 consists of 13 residues. Trimming at V came to 2 bases and at J to 5 bases, leaving 0 bases not matched to a gene.

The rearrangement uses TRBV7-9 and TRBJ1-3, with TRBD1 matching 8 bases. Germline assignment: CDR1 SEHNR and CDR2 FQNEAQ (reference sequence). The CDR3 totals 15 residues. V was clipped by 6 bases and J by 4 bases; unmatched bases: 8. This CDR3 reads CASSRGQGTGNTIYF. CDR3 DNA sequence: TGTGCCAGCAGTCGCGGACAGGGCACAGGAAACACCATATATTTT.

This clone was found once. CDR3 in DNA: TGTGCCAGCAGTGGACAAGGCAGCCTATACCAAGAGACCCAGTACTTC. Its translation is CASSGQGSLYQETQYF. The chain uses TRBV2 and TRBJ2-5; the D is unclear. This CDR3 spans 16 amino acids. The germline V and J ends were trimmed by 4 bases and 0 bases, with 15 bases remaining between them. CDR1 is SNHLY, CDR2 FYNNEI, per germline.

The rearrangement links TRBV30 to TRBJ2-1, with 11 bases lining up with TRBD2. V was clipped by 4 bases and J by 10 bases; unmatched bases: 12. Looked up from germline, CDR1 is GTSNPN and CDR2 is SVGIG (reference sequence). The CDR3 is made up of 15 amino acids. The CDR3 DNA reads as TGTGCCTGGAAACCGGAGAACCTAGCGGGAGGAGAGCAGTTCTTC. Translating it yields CAWKPENLAGGEQFF. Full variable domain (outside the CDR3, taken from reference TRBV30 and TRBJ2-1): SQTIHQWPATLVQPVGSPLSLECTVEGTSNPNLYWYRQAAGRGLQLLFYSVGIGQISSEVPQNLSASRPQDRQFILSSKKLLLSDSGFYLCAWKPENLAGGEQFFGPGTRLTVL.

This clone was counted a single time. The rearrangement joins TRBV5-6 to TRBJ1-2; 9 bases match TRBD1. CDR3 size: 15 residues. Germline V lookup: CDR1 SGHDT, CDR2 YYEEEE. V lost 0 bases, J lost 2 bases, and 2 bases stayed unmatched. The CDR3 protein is CASSLAGTGNYGYTF. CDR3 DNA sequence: TGTGCCAGCAGCTTGGCCGGGACAGGGAACTATGGCTACACCTTC. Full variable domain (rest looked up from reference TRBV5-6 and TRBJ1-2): DAGVTQSPTHLIKTRGQQVTLRCSPKSGHDTVSWYQQALGQGPQFIFQYYEEEERQRGNFPDRFSGHQFPNYSSELNVNALLLGDSALYLCASSLAGTGNYGYTFGSGTRLTVV.